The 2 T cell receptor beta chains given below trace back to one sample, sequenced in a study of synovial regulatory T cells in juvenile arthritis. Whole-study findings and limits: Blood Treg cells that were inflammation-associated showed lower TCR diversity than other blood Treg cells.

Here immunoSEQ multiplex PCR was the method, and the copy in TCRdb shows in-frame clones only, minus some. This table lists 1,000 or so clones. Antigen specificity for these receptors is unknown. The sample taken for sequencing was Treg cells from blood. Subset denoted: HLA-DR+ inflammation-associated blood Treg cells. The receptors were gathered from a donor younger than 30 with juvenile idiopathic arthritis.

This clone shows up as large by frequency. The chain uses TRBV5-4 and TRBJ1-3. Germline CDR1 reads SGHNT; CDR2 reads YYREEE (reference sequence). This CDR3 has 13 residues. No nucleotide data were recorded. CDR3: CASSLRSGNTIYF.

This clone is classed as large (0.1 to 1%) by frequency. The CDR3 spells CASGLGAGSKAFF. The genes are TRBV12-5 and TRBJ1-1. Germline values: CDR1 LGHNT, CDR2 FRNRAP. The CDR3 totals 13 residues. No DNA is given.